This T cell receptor beta chain was retrieved from a study of blood T cell repertoires in COVID-19. About the research overall: From T cells, B-cell-depleted T cells, or PBMCs came the material, which was cDNA or gDNA.

The germline CDR1 and CDR2 sequences are LNHDA and SQIVND (reference sequence). The ends were cut back, 3 bases at V and 7 bases at J, with 9 bases in the middle. The CDR3 runs 12 residues. Turning to this clone: Other DNA sequences in the sample encode the same CDR3.

Per the original methods: Cell counts per sample came from amplifying reference gene primers. Clones were sequenced by immunoSEQ multiplex PCR, and TCRdb holds only the in-frame ones, with some missing. D and trimming come from the DNA, and the V and J calls and clone size come from that table. The data show around 100,000 clones, roughly 90% seen once. The receptor was isolated from a woman aged 60-75 years with acute or convalescent COVID-19. The chain recombines TRBV19 with TRBJ1-1; TRBD1 might be the D (6 bases). Sequences were obtained from peripheral blood. The CDR3 sequence is CASSILDSEAFF. CDR3 nucleotides: TGTGCCAGTAGTATCCTGGACAGTGAAGCTTTCTTT. The whole variable domain, filled in from reference TRBV19 and TRBJ1-1, reads DGGITQSPKYLFRKEGQNVTLSCEQNLNHDAMYWYRQDPGQGLRLIYYSQIVNDFQKGDIAEGYSVSREKKESFPLTVTSAQKNPTAFYLCASSILDSEAFFGQGTRLTVV.